This TCR beta chain comes out of a study of shared clonotypes between healthy human individuals. Whole-study findings and limits: Clonotype sharing across several donors was observed for around 4.5% of naive CD4 clonotypes.

From germline, CDR1 is SGHRS and CDR2 YFSETQ. The CDR3 has 16 residues. V was pared by 6 bases and J by 4 bases, with 20 bases between. On this clone itself: Its antigen is not known.

Each replicate PCR on the sorted subsets used approximately 200 ng DNA (around 30,000 T cell genomes). Sequencing used immunoSEQ multiplex PCR; TCRdb keeps in-frame clones, though not all of them. Of a few million clones detected, 93% appear once; the ten largest clones hold under 0.45%. The material sequenced was naive CD4+ T cells from PBMCs. Subset noted: CD45RA+ positively selected. The sequence was obtained from a man younger than 35 in good health. Some clones in this sample may be carry-over from other donors' samples. V and J are TRBV5-1 and TRBJ2-1; D perhaps matches TRBD2 (6 bases). CDR3 in amino acids: CASNPRPQGGYNEQFF. The CDR3 coding sequence is TGCGCCAGCAACCCTAGGCCGCAGGGAGGATACAATGAGCAGTTCTTC.